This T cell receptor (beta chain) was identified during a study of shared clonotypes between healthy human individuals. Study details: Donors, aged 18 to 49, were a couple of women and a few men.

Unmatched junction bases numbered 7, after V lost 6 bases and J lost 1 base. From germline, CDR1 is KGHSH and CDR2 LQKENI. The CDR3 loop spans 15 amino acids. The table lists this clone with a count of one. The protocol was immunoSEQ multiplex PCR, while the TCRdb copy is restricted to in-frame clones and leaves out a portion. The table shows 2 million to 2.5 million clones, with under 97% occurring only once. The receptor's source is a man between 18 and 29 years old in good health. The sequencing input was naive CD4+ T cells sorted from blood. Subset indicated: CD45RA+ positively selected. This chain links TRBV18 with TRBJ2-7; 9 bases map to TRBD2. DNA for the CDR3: TGTGCCAGCTCGCTCTTGAGCGGGGGGTCCTACGAGCAGTACTTC. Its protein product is CASSLLSGGSYEQYF.